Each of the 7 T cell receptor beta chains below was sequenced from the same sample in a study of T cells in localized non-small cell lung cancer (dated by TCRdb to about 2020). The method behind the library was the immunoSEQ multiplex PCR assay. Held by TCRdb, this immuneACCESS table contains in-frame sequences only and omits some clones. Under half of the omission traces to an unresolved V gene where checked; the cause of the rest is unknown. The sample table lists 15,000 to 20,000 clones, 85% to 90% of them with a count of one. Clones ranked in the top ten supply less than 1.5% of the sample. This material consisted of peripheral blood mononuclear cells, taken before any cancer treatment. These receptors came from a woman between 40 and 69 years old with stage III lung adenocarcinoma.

The CDR3 coding sequence is TGCGCCAGCAGCTTAGACGGACAGGGTAACTATGGCTACACCTTC. Its protein is CASSLDGQGNYGYTF. The genes are TRBV5-1 and TRBJ1-2; 8 bases fit TRBD1. The germline gives CDR1 SGHRS, CDR2 YFSETQ. This CDR3 has 15 amino acids. V shed 2 bases and J 1 base; nucleotides not matched to a gene: 4.

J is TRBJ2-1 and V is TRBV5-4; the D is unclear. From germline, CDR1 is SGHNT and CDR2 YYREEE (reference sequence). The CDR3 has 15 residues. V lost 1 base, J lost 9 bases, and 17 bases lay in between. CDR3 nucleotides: TGTGCCAGCAGCTTGCCCCGCGCAACGGCCAGTGAGCAGTTCTTC. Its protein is CASSLPRATASEQFF.

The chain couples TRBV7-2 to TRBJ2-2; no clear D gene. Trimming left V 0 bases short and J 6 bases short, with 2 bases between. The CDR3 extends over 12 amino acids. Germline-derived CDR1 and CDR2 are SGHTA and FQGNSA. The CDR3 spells CASSLAPGELFF. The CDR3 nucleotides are TGTGCCAGCAGCTTAGCGCCCGGGGAGCTGTTTTTT.

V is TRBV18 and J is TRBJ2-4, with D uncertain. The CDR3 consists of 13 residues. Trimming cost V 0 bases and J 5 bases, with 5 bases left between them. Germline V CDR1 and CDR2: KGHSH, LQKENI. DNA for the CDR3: TGTGCCAGCTCACCACCGTCCCAAAACATTCAGTACTTC. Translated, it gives CASSPPSQNIQYF.

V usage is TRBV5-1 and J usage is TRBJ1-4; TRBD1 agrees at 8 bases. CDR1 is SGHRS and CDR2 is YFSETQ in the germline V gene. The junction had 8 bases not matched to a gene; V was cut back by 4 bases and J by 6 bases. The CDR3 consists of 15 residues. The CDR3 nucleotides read TGCGCCAGCAGCGGACAGGGCTTGGGGTATGAAAAACTGTTTTTT. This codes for CASSGQGLGYEKLFF.

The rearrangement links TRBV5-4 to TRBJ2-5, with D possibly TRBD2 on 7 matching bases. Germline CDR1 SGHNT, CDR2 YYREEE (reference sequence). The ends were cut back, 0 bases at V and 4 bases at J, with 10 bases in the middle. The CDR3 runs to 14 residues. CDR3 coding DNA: TGTGCCAGCAGCTTGGCGGGGGGCCCAGAGACCCAGTACTTC. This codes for CASSLAGGPETQYF.

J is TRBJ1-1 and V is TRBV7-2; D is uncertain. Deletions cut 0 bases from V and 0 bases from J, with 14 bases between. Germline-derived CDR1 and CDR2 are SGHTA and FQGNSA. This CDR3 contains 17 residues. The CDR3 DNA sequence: TGTGCCAGCAGCTTAGCGTGGGCAGGAGTTATGAACACTGAAGCTTTCTTT. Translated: CASSLAWAGVMNTEAFF.